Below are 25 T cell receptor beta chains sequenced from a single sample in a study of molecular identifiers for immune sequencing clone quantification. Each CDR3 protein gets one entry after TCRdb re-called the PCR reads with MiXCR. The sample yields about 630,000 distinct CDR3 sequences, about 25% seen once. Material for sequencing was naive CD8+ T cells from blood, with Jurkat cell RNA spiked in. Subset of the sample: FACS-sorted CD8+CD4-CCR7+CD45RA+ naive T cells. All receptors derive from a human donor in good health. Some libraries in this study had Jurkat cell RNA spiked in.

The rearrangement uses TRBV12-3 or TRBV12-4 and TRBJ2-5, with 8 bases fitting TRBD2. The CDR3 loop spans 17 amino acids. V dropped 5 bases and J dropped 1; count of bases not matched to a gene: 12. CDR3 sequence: CASSQIAGGPLQETQYF. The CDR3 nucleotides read TGTGCCAGCAGTCAAATCGCGGGGGGCCCACTCCAAGAGACCCAGTACTTC.

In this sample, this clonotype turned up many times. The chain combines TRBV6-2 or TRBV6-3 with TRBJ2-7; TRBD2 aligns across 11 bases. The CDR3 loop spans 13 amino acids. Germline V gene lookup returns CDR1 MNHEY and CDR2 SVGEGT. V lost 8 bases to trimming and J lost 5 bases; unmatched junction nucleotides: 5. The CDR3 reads CASGLLAGDEQYF. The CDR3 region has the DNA TGTGCCAGCGGTCTACTAGCGGGAGACGAGCAGTACTTC.

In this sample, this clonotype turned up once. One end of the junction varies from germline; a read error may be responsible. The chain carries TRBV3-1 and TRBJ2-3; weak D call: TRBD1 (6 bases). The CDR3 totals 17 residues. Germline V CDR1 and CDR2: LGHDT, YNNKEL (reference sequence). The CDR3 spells CARSQVFHRVSTDTQYF. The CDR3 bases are TGTGCCCGCAGCCAAGTTTTCCACAGGGTTAGCACAGATACGCAGTATTTT.

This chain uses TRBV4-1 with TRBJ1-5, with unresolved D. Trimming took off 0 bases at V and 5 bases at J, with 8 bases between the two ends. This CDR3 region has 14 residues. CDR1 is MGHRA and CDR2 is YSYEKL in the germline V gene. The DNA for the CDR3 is TGCGCCAGCAGCCAAGAGTCCGGTCATCAGCCCCAGCATTTT. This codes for CASSQESGHQPQHF.

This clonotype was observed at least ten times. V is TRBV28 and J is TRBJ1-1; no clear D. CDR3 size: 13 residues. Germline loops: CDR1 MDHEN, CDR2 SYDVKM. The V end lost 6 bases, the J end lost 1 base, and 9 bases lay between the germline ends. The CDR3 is CASSSKWNTEAFF. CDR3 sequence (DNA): TGTGCCAGCAGCTCTAAGTGGAACACTGAAGCTTTCTTT.

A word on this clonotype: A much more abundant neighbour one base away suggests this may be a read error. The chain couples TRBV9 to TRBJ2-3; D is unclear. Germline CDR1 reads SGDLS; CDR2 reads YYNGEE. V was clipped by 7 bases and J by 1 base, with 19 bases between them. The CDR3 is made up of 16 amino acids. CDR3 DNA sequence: TGTGCCAGCGGCGCCACACCCGGGTCCGGCACAGATACGCAGTATTTT. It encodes CASGATPGSGTDTQYF. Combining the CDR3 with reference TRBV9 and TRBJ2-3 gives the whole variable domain DSGVTQTPKHLITATGQRVTLRCSPRSGDLSVYWYQQSLDQGLQFLIQYYNGEERAKGNILERFSAQQFPDLHSELNLSSLELGDSALYFCASGATPGSGTDTQYFGPGTRLTVL.

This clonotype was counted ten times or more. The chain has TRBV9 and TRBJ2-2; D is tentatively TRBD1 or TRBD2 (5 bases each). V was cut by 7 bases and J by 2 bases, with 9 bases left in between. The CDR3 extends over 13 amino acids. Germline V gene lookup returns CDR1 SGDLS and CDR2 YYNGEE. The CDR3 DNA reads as TGTGCCAGCCGGGACGGTAACACCGGGGAGCTGTTTTTT. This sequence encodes CASRDGNTGELFF.

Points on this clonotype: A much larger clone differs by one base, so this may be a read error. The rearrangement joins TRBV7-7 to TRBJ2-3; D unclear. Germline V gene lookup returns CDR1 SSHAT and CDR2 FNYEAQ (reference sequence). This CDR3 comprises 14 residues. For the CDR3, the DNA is TGTACCAGCAGCTTAGCCCTTGGGGCAGATACGCAGTATTTT. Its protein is CTSSLALGADTQYF.

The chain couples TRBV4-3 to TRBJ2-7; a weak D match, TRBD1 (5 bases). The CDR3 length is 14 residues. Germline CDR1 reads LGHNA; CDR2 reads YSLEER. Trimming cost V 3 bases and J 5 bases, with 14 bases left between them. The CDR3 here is CASSHGPGSNEQYF. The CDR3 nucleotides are TGCGCCAGCAGCCACGGGCCAGGGTCCAACGAGCAGTACTTC.

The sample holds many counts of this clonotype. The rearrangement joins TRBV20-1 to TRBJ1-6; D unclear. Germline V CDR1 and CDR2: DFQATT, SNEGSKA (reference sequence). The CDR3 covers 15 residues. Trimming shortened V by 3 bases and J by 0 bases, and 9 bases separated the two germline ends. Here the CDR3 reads CSAREGISYNSPLHF. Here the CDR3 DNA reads TGCAGTGCTAGGGAAGGGATCTCCTATAATTCACCCCTCCACTTT.

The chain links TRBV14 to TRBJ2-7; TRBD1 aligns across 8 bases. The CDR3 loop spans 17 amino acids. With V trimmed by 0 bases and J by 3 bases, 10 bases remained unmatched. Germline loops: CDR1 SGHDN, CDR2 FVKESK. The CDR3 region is CASSQEIGQGAIYEQYF. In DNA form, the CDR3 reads TGTGCCAGCAGCCAAGAAATAGGGCAGGGGGCTATCTACGAGCAGTACTTC.

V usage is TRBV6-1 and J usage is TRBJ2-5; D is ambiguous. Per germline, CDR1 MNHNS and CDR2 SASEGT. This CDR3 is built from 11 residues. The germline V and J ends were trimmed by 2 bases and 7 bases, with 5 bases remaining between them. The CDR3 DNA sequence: TGTGCCAGCAGTGAACTGGGGACCCAGTACTTC. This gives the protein CASSELGTQYF.

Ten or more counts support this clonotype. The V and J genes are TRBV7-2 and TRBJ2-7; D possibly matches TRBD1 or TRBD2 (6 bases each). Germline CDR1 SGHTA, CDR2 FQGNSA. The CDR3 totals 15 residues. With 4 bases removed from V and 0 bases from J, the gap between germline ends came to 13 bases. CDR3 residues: CASSSGDLSSYEQYF. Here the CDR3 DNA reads TGTGCCAGCAGCTCAGGGGACTTGAGCTCCTACGAGCAGTACTTC.

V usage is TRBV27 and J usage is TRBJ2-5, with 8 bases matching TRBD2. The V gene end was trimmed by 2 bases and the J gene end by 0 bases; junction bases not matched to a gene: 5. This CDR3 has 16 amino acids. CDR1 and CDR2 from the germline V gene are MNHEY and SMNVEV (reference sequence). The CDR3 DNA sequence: TGTGCCAGCAGTTTAATTAGCGGGAACTACCAAGAGACCCAGTACTTC. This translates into CASSLISGNYQETQYF.

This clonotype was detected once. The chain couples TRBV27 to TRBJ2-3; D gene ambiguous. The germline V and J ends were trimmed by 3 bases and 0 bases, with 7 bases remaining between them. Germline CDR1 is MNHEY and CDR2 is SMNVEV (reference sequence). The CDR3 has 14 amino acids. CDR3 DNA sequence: TGTGCCAGCAGTTTTTTACGAAGCACAGATACGCAGTATTTT. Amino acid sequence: CASSFLRSTDTQYF.

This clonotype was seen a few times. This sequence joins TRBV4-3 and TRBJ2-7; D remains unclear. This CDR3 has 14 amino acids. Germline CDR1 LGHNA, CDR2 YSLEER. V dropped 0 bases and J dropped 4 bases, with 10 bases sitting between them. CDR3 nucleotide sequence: TGCGCCAGCAGCCAAGATCTGGGTCGGTACGAGCAGTACTTC. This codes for CASSQDLGRYEQYF.

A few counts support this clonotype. The CDR3: CASSVAGSDYEQYF. Here the CDR3 DNA reads TGTGCCAGCAGCGTAGCCGGGAGTGACTACGAGCAGTACTTC. The gene calls are TRBV9 and TRBJ2-7, with a possible D match to TRBD2 (6 bases). The CDR3 spans 14 residues. Deletions cut 0 bases from V and 3 bases from J, with 10 bases between. The V gene's germline CDR1 is SGDLS and CDR2 YYNGEE.

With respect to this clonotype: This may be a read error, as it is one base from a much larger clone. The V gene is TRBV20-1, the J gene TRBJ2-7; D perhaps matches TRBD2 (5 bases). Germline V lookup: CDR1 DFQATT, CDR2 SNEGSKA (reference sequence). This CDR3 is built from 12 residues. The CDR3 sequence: CNARGLYYEQYF. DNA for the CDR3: TGCAATGCTAGAGGGCTCTACTACGAGCAGTACTTC.

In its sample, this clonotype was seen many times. The DNA for the CDR3 is TGTGCCAGCAATGGGTTATATAGCAATCAGCCCCAGCATTTT. Amino acids: CASNGLYSNQPQHF. The rearrangement joins TRBV28 to TRBJ1-5; D gene unclear. The CDR3 is 14 amino acids. V lost 7 bases and J lost 0, with 10 bases in between. The germline V gene encodes CDR1 MDHEN and CDR2 SYDVKM.

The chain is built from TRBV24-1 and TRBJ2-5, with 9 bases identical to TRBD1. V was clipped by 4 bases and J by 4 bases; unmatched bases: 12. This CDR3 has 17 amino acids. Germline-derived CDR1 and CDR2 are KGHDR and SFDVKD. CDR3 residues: CATSESGQGILGETQYF. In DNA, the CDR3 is TGTGCCACCAGTGAGTCCGGACAGGGGATATTAGGAGAGACCCAGTACTTC.

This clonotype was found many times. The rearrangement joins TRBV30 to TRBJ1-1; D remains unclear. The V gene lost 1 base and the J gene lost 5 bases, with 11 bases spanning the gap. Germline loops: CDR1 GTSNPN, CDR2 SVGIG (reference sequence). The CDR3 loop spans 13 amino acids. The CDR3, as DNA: TGTGCCTGGAGTGAGAGTCGGGGTACTGAAGCTTTCTTT. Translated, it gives CAWSESRGTEAFF.

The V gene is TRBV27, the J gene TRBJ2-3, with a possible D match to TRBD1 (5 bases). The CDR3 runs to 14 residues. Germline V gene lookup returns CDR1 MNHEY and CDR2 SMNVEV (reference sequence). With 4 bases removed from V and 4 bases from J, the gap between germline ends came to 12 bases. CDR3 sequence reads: CASSSDSSADTQYF. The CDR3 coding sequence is TGTGCCAGCAGTTCCGACAGCTCCGCAGATACGCAGTATTTT.

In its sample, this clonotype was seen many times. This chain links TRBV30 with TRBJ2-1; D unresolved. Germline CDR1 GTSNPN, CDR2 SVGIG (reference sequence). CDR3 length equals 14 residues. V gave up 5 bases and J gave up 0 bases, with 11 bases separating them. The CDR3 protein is CAWLDMSSYNEQFF. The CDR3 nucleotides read TGTGCCTGGCTAGACATGAGCTCCTACAATGAGCAGTTCTTC.

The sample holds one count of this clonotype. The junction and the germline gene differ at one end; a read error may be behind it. The CDR3 loop is CACSSPGPWGETQYF. CDR3 nucleotide sequence: TGTGCCTGCAGTTCGCCGGGTCCCTGGGGGGAGACCCAGTACTTC. The chain uses TRBV27 and TRBJ2-5; either TRBD1 or TRBD2 may fit D (5 bases each). Germline CDR1 is MNHEY and CDR2 is SMNVEV (reference sequence). The CDR3 runs 15 residues.

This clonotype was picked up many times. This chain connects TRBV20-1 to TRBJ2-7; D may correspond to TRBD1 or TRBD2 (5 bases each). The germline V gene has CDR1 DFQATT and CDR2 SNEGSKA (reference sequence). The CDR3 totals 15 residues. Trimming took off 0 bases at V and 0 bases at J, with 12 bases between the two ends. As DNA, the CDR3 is TGCAGTGCTAGAGATCTGACGGGGACCTCCTACGAGCAGTACTTC. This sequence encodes CSARDLTGTSYEQYF.